The clone carrying this T cell receptor beta chain was picked up many times. The entry originates in a study of T cells in Graves' hyperthyroidism and ophthalmopathy. The CDR3 extends over 15 amino acids. Trimming cost V 4 bases and J 3 bases; bases outside gene matches: 3. CDR1 is SNHLY, CDR2 FYNNEI, per germline. Researchers took RNA transcripts and amplified the TCR beta CDR3 regions from them. The TCR CDR3 first-round RT-PCR relied on the HTBI primer set. TCRdb passed the multiplex PCR reads through MiXCR, listing each CDR3 protein once. The sample carries 300,000 to 450,000 distinct CDR3 sequences, more than 12% recorded once. Stable disease denoted Graves' hyperthyroidism without ophthalmopathy progression within 18 months. Hyperthyroidism patients were newly diagnosed, had disease duration under 2 months, and were aged 18 to 65 years.

This clonotype originated in a woman aged 25 to 39 with Graves' hyperthyroidism. Sequenced sample: blood. V is TRBV2 and J is TRBJ2-7; 13 nucleotides align to TRBD2. This CDR3 reads CASSGTSGSFYEQYF. CDR3 DNA sequence: TGTGCCAGCAGTGGGACTAGCGGGAGCTTCTACGAGCAGTACTTC.